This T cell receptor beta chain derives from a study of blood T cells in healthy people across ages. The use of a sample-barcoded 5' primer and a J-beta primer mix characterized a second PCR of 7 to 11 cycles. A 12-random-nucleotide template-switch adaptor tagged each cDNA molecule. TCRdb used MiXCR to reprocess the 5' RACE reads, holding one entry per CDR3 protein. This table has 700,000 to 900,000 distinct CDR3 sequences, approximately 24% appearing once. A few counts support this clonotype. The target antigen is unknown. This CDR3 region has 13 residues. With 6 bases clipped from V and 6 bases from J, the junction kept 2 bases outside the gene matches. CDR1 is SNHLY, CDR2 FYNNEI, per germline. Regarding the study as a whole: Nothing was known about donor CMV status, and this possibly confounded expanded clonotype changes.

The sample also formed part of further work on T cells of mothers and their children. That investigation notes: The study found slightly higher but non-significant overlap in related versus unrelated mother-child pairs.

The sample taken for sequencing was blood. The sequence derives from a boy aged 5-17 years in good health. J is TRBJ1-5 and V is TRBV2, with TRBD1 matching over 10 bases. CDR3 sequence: CASRGTGVQPQHF. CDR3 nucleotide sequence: TGTGCCAGCAGGGGGACAGGGGTTCAGCCCCAGCATTTT.